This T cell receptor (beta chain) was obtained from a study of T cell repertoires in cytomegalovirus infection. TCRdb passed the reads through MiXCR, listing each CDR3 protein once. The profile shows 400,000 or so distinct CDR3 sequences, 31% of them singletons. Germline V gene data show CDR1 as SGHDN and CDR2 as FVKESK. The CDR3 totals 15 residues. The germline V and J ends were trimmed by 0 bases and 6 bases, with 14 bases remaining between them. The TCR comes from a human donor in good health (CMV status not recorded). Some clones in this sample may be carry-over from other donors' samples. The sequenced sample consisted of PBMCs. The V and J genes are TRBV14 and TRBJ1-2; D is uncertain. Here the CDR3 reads CASSQDPEDGHGYTF. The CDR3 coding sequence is TGTGCCAGCAGCCAAGACCCGGAGGATGGGCATGGCTACACCTTC. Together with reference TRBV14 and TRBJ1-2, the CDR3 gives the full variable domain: EAGVTQFPSHSVIEKGQTVTLRCDPISGHDNLYWYRRVMGKEIKFLLHFVKESKQDESGMPNNRFLAERTGGTYSTLKVQPAELEDSGVYFCASSQDPEDGHGYTFGSGTRLTVV.